The 10 T cell receptor beta chains listed next were all sequenced from one sample in a study of blood T cell repertoires in COVID-19 (dated by TCRdb to the early 2020s). Receptor amplification or capture employed the immunoSEQ multiplex PCR assay. The table comes from immuneACCESS by way of TCRdb, which keeps in-frame sequences with V and J called. Part of the clones is missing from these tables; in studies checked, under half for an unresolved V gene and the rest for unknown reasons. Present in this sample are about 150,000 clones, 85% to 90% of which were seen just once. Less than 4% of the sample lies in the top ten. Sequencing used peripheral blood. The source of these receptors is a woman aged 55-69 years with active COVID-19.

The rearrangement uses TRBV28 and TRBJ1-2; no definite D call. The germline CDR1 and CDR2 sequences are MDHEN and SYDVKM. The CDR3 is 12 amino acids. V was clipped by 1 base and J by 6 bases, with 6 bases between them. CDR3 loop: CASSLYPNGYTF. The CDR3 DNA reads TGTGCCAGCAGTTTATACCCTAATGGCTACACCTTC.

This clone was observed a single time. This chain uses TRBV7-9 with TRBJ2-1; 9 nucleotides align to TRBD2. After removal of 2 bases from V and 5 bases from J, the junction contained 4 bases not matched to a gene. CDR1 is SEHNR, CDR2 FQNEAQ, per germline (reference sequence). The CDR3 runs 15 residues. CDR3 DNA: TGTGCCAGCAGCTTACCTAGCGGGGATAACAATGAGCAGTTCTTC. It is translated as CASSLPSGDNNEQFF.

This clone was picked up a small number of times. The V gene is TRBV5-6, the J gene TRBJ2-4; TRBD1 matches 9 bases. CDR1 and CDR2 (germline): SGHDT, YYEEEE. V was pared by 0 bases and J by 7 bases, with 8 bases of the junction left unmatched. CDR3 size: 16 residues. CDR3 loop: CASSLVTGGGRNIQYF. In DNA, the CDR3 is TGTGCCAGCAGCTTGGTAACAGGGGGCGGGCGGAACATTCAGTACTTC.

This clone was seen only a few times. The rearrangement joins TRBV28 to TRBJ1-1, with D unclear. Between the trimmed V and J ends, which lost 4 bases and 2 bases, there was a span of 20 bases. CDR1 and CDR2 (germline): MDHEN, SYDVKM. This CDR3 spans 17 amino acids. The CDR3 protein is CASSYRLAEPDNTEAFF. The CDR3 region has the DNA TGTGCCAGCAGTTACCGACTCGCAGAGCCGGATAACACTGAAGCTTTCTTT. The whole variable domain, filled in from reference TRBV28 and TRBJ1-1, reads DVKVTQSSRYLVKRTGEKVFLECVQDMDHENMFWYRQDPGLGLRLIYFSYDVKMKEKGDIPEGYSVSREKKERFSLILESASTNQTSMYLCASSYRLAEPDNTEAFFGQGTRLTVV.

V is TRBV5-1 and J is TRBJ2-1; 9 nucleotides align to TRBD2. V lost 1 base, J lost 4 bases, and 6 bases stayed unmatched. CDR1 and CDR2 (germline): SGHRS, YFSETQ. This CDR3 is built from 16 residues. The CDR3 DNA sequence: TGCGCCAGCAGCTTGAGGCTAGCGGGAACTTACAATGAGCAGTTCTTC. Its protein product is CASSLRLAGTYNEQFF.

Only a few counts were recorded for this clone. This chain joins TRBV5-6 and TRBJ2-1, with 9 bases matching TRBD1. Losses at the gene ends were 1 base for V and 7 bases for J; bases not matched to a gene: 6. The germline CDR1 and CDR2 sequences are SGHDT and YYEEEE. The CDR3 has 15 residues. CDR3 protein: CASSLRDRVMNEQFF. CDR3 sequence (DNA): TGTGCCAGCAGCTTGAGGGACAGGGTTATGAATGAGCAGTTCTTC.

The chain couples TRBV7-9 to TRBJ2-3, with D possibly TRBD1 on 6 matching bases. This CDR3 has 18 amino acids. Trimming took off 0 bases at V and 0 bases at J, with 16 bases between the two ends. The V gene's germline CDR1 is SEHNR and CDR2 FQNEAQ (reference sequence). The CDR3 protein is CASSLAQNRATSTDTQYF. The CDR3, as DNA: TGTGCCAGCAGCTTAGCCCAGAACAGGGCGACTAGCACAGATACGCAGTATTTT.

This clone has just one count. The rearrangement joins TRBV5-4 to TRBJ1-6, with no clear D. The CDR3 totals 12 residues. Germline CDR1 and CDR2: SGHNT and YYREEE (reference sequence). Trimming shortened V by 3 bases and J by 9 bases, and 7 bases separated the two germline ends. This chain's CDR3 is CASSSRRSPLHF. CDR3 coding DNA: TGTGCCAGCAGCTCCAGGCGTTCACCCCTCCACTTT.

The chain links TRBV2 to TRBJ2-1, with TRBD2 matching over 7 bases. V dropped 6 bases and J dropped 15; count of bases not matched to a gene: 11. Germline CDR1 and CDR2: SNHLY and FYNNEI. This CDR3 contains 12 residues. In DNA, the CDR3 is TGTGCCAGCAGCTCACTAGCGAGTGGGCTGTTCTTC. This translates into CASSSLASGLFF.

The rearrangement uses TRBV28 and TRBJ2-7, with D maybe TRBD2 (6 bases). The CDR3 sequence is 14 residues long. Trimming stripped 3 bases from V and 5 bases from J, with 14 bases between. The V gene's germline CDR1 is MDHEN and CDR2 SYDVKM. CDR3 protein: CASSFPGRINEQYF. The CDR3 coding sequence is TGTGCCAGCAGTTTCCCCGGGAGAATCAACGAGCAGTACTTC.